The next 29 T cell receptor beta chains were all read from a single sample in a study of blood T cell repertoires in COVID-19. Sequencing was performed with immunoSEQ multiplex PCR; in TCRdb, only in-frame clones are kept and a portion is missing. This table holds fewer than 200,000 clones, 84% found once. Sample: peripheral blood. These receptors were obtained from a man aged 35-49 years who had recovered from COVID-19.

The J gene is TRBJ1-2, the V gene TRBV6-5, with TRBD1 identical over 7 bases. The V gene's germline CDR1 is MNHEY and CDR2 SVGAGI. The CDR3 consists of 14 residues. V shed 5 bases, J shed 3 bases, and the junction held 6 bases outside the gene matches. CDR3 amino acids: CASSPRTGDYGYTF. The CDR3 DNA reads TGTGCCAGCAGTCCCCGGACAGGCGACTATGGCTACACCTTC.

V usage is TRBV7-9 and J usage is TRBJ2-7; D gene uncertain. This CDR3 comprises 13 residues. CDR1 and CDR2 from the germline V gene are SEHNR and FQNEAQ (reference sequence). V was clipped by 5 bases and J by 3 bases, with 11 bases between them. The CDR3 protein is CASSPPSGYEQYF. CDR3 sequence (DNA): TGTGCCAGCAGCCCCCCATCGGGCTACGAGCAGTACTTC.

The rearrangement links TRBV11-3 to TRBJ2-3, with TRBD1 matching over 8 bases. CDR3 length: 17 amino acids. Trimming took 5 bases from V and 1 from J; bases not matched to a gene: 11. Per the germline V gene, CDR1 is SGHNT and CDR2 is YENEEA. Written as DNA, the CDR3 is TGTGCCAGCAGCGATTGGACGGACAGGGCCCGCACAGATACGCAGTATTTT. Protein: CASSDWTDRARTDTQYF.

The chain has TRBV11-2 and TRBJ2-7; unclear D gene. The CDR3 loop spans 14 amino acids. V was shortened by 2 bases and J by 0 bases, with 8 bases between the two germline ends. The germline V gene encodes CDR1 SGHAT and CDR2 FQNNGV. The CDR3 coding sequence is TGTGCCAGCAGCTTATCCCCGAGCTCCTACGAGCAGTACTTC. Residues: CASSLSPSSYEQYF.

The chain has TRBV12-3 or TRBV12-4 and TRBJ2-3; D uncertain. The CDR3 totals 13 residues. Between the trimmed V and J ends, which lost 3 bases and 1 base, there was a span of 5 bases. Written as DNA, the CDR3 is TGTGCCAGCAGTTTGTCAGGCACAGATACGCAGTATTTT. It codes for CASSLSGTDTQYF.

The gene calls are TRBV21-1 and TRBJ1-2; the table's D call, TRBD1, has no DNA check behind it. TRBV21-1 represents a pseudogene. CDR3 length: 16 residues. The CDR3 here is CASSEAFDRQTDSYTF. The CDR3 nucleotides are TGTGCCAGCAGCGAAGCCTTTGACAGACAGACCGACAGCTACACCTTC.

The V gene is TRBV9, the J gene TRBJ2-1, with TRBD2 matching over 13 bases. In germline, CDR1 is SGDLS, CDR2 YYNGEE. Trimming removed 4 bases from V and 10 bases from J; junction bases left unmatched: 8. The CDR3 covers 15 residues. CDR3 sequence: CASSQPGLAGVEQFF. The CDR3 DNA reads TGTGCCAGCAGCCAGCCCGGACTAGCGGGGGTGGAGCAGTTCTTC.

This chain links TRBV7-2 with TRBJ1-4, with 9 bases matching TRBD1. Per the germline V gene, CDR1 is SGHTA and CDR2 is FQGNSA. V lost 1 base and J lost 7; bases outside the gene matches: 4. The CDR3 totals 15 residues. In DNA, the CDR3 is TGTGCCAGCAGCTTAGTACAGGGGGCGCCTGAAAAACTGTTTTTT. Amino acids: CASSLVQGAPEKLFF. The entire variable domain, with the rest obtained from reference TRBV7-2 and TRBJ1-4, is as follows: GAGVSQSPSNKVTEKGKDVELRCDPISGHTALYWYRQSLGQGLEFLIYFQGNSAPDKSGLPSDRFSAERTGGSVSTLTIQRTQQEDSAVYLCASSLVQGAPEKLFFGSGTQLSVL.

The chain is built from TRBV19 and TRBJ1-2; D gene ambiguous. The CDR3 has 10 amino acids. Looked up from germline, CDR1 is LNHDA and CDR2 is SQIVND (reference sequence). Between the trimmed V and J ends, which lost 10 bases and 6 bases, there was a span of 9 bases. The CDR3 protein is CATKEDGYTF. CDR3 nucleotides: TGTGCCACCAAGGAGGATGGCTACACCTTC.

The rearrangement links TRBV7-2 to TRBJ2-1; 11 bases are a match to TRBD2. This CDR3 comprises 15 residues. The trim removed 2 bases at V and 14 bases at J, leaving 11 bases unmatched. The germline V gene has CDR1 SGHTA and CDR2 FQGNSA. The CDR3 sequence: CASSLNDLAGGFKFF. CDR3 coding DNA: TGTGCCAGCAGCTTAAATGACCTAGCGGGGGGTTTTAAGTTCTTC.

The chain combines TRBV28 with TRBJ1-1; the match to TRBD1 covers 11 bases. The CDR3 contains 15 residues. V was clipped by 0 bases and J by 10 bases; unmatched bases: 7. Germline V gene data show CDR1 as MDHEN and CDR2 as SYDVKM. This CDR3 reads CASSLWDPGQGVAFF. The CDR3 DNA follows: TGTGCCAGCAGTTTATGGGATCCGGGACAGGGGGTAGCTTTCTTT. Using reference TRBV28 and TRBJ1-1 for the parts outside the CDR3, the full variable domain is DVKVTQSSRYLVKRTGEKVFLECVQDMDHENMFWYRQDPGLGLRLIYFSYDVKMKEKGDIPEGYSVSREKKERFSLILESASTNQTSMYLCASSLWDPGQGVAFFGQGTRLTVV.

V usage is TRBV19 and J usage is TRBJ1-5; D possibly corresponds to TRBD1 (5 bases). The CDR3 has 15 amino acids. Germline assignment: CDR1 LNHDA and CDR2 SQIVND (reference sequence). Trimming removed 3 bases at V and 6 bases at J, with 15 bases between. CDR3: CASSIRAHAGQPQHF. The CDR3 bases are TGTGCCAGTAGTATCAGGGCACACGCCGGTCAGCCCCAGCATTTT.

The chain uses TRBV4-3 and TRBJ1-2; D is ambiguous. Trimming removed 1 base from V and 5 bases from J, with 14 bases in between. Germline V gene data show CDR1 as LGHNA and CDR2 as YSLEER. The CDR3 is 15 amino acids. CDR3 DNA sequence: TGCGCCAGCAGCCAAGGTGCGCAGGCCAGGTATGGCTACACCTTC. It translates to CASSQGAQARYGYTF.

The rearrangement uses TRBV2 and TRBJ2-4; 7 nucleotides match TRBD1. Germline V gene data show CDR1 as SNHLY and CDR2 as FYNNEI. This CDR3 contains 17 residues. After removal of 3 bases from V and 0 bases from J, the junction contained 8 bases not matched to a gene. The CDR3 protein is CASSDLGGELAKNIQYF. DNA of the CDR3: TGTGCCAGCAGTGATTTAGGGGGCGAGTTAGCCAAAAACATTCAGTACTTC. Together with reference TRBV2 and TRBJ2-4, the CDR3 gives the full variable domain: EPEVTQTPSHQVTQMGQEVILRCVPISNHLYFYWYRQILGQKVEFLVSFYNNEISEKSEIFDDQFSVERPDGSNFTLKIRSTKLEDSAMYFCASSDLGGELAKNIQYFGAGTRLSVL.

As concerns this clone: The sample contains more than one DNA sequence encoding this CDR3. The chain is built from TRBV7-9 and TRBJ2-1; no definite D call. The CDR3 totals 11 residues. Between the trimmed V and J ends, which lost 5 bases and 5 bases, there was a span of 4 bases. Germline V gene sequence: CDR1 SEHNR, CDR2 FQNEAQ (reference sequence). The CDR3 coding sequence is TGTGCCAGCAGCAGAGACAATGAGCAGTTCTTC. Its protein is CASSRDNEQFF.

V is TRBV30 and J is TRBJ1-1; D gene uncertain. Trimming left V 0 bases short and J 10 bases short, with 9 bases between. Per germline, CDR1 GTSNPN and CDR2 SVGIG (reference sequence). CDR3 length: 11 residues. The CDR3: CAWSVLAGAFF. CDR3 coding DNA: TGTGCCTGGAGTGTACTGGCGGGAGCTTTCTTT.

The chain is built from TRBV29-1 and TRBJ1-2; D is unresolved. CDR1 SQVTM and CDR2 ANQGSEA come from the germline V gene. The CDR3 is 12 amino acids. The V and J ends lost 4 bases and 4 bases respectively, with 10 bases between them. CDR3: CSVVGGSYGYTF. CDR3 sequence (DNA): TGCAGCGTTGTCGGAGGGAGCTATGGCTACACCTTC.

With regard to this clone: The same CDR3 is also encoded by other DNA sequences in this sample. V gene TRBV28 combines with J gene TRBJ1-1, with a weak D call TRBD1 (6 bases). CDR1 and CDR2 from the germline V gene are MDHEN and SYDVKM. The length of the CDR3 is 14 residues. V lost 2 bases to trimming and J lost 0 bases, with 7 bases between them. The CDR3 bases are TGTGCCAGCAGTTTACAGGGGTTGAACACTGAAGCTTTCTTT. It specifies CASSLQGLNTEAFF.

V gene TRBV29-1 combines with J gene TRBJ2-7; 7 bases agree with TRBD1. The CDR3 runs to 13 residues. V was clipped by 0 bases and J by 6 bases; unmatched bases: 5. Germline loops: CDR1 SQVTM, CDR2 ANQGSEA. CDR3 sequence reads: CSVEDSTGFEQYF. As DNA, the CDR3 is TGCAGCGTTGAAGATTCGACAGGGTTCGAGCAGTACTTC.

This clone occurred once. The CDR3 region has the DNA TGCAGTGCTAGTTCCCGTGACGGGGGGGCCGCATCCGGGGAGCTGTTTTTT. Its protein product is CSASSRDGGAASGELFF. The chain is built from TRBV20-1 and TRBJ2-2, with 8 nucleotides matching TRBD2. In germline, CDR1 is DFQATT, CDR2 SNEGSKA (reference sequence). This CDR3 contains 17 residues. The V segment lost 3 bases and the J segment 6 bases; nucleotides outside the gene matches: 15.

V is TRBV7-2 and J is TRBJ2-7; TRBD2 agrees at 7 bases. Germline CDR1 and CDR2: SGHTA and FQGNSA. The CDR3 is made up of 13 amino acids. V trimming: 5 bases; J trimming: 3 bases; junction bases outside the gene matches: 4. CDR3: CASSPWTSYEQYF. The DNA of the CDR3 is TGTGCCAGCAGCCCATGGACTAGCTACGAGCAGTACTTC.

The chain carries TRBV7-8 and TRBJ1-2; D ambiguous. This CDR3 spans 13 amino acids. The ends were cut back, 2 bases at V and 2 bases at J, with 6 bases in the middle. In germline, CDR1 is SGHVS, CDR2 FQNEAQ. This CDR3 is CASSLSQNYGYTF. CDR3 sequence (DNA): TGTGCCAGCAGCTTAAGCCAAAACTATGGCTACACCTTC.

The rearrangement uses TRBV7-9 and TRBJ2-7, with D perhaps TRBD1 (5 bases). Germline V CDR1 and CDR2: SEHNR, FQNEAQ (reference sequence). This CDR3 contains 12 residues. The CDR3 reads CASSQLTNFPGV. The DNA for the CDR3 is TGTGCCAGCAGCCAACTGACCAATTTCCCAGGGGTC.

The chain employs TRBV4-3 and TRBJ2-3; TRBD1 might be the D (5 bases). The CDR3 contains 15 residues. The germline V and J ends were trimmed by 1 base and 0 bases, with 8 bases remaining between them. Germline V gene lookup returns CDR1 LGHNA and CDR2 YSLEER. CDR3 coding DNA: TGCGCCAGCAGCCAAGGACAGTCCAGCACAGATACGCAGTATTTT. Translating it yields CASSQGQSSTDTQYF.

The CDR3 region is CASSRGEDRGDYGYTF. CDR3 coding DNA: TGTGCCAGCAGCCGAGGGGAGGACAGGGGAGACTATGGCTACACCTTC. This chain links TRBV7-9 with TRBJ1-2, with 9 bases identical to TRBD1. The germline CDR1 and CDR2 sequences are SEHNR and FQNEAQ (reference sequence). The CDR3 is made up of 16 amino acids. The V segment lost 5 bases and the J segment 3 bases; nucleotides outside the gene matches: 10.

The CDR3 bases are TGTGCCAGTAGCCTAGGACAGGGGGTTTTTCAGCCCCAGCATTTT. Translating it yields CASSLGQGVFQPQHF. This chain links TRBV19 with TRBJ1-5, with TRBD1 matching over 10 bases. The CDR3 contains 15 residues. The germline V gene has CDR1 LNHDA and CDR2 SQIVND (reference sequence). V was clipped by 6 bases and J by 6 bases; unmatched bases: 8.

A single count supports this clone. The rearrangement joins TRBV6-5 to TRBJ1-5, with 7 positions matching TRBD1. Trimming at V came to 2 bases and at J to 9 bases, leaving 4 bases not matched to a gene. The length of the CDR3 is 13 residues. CDR1 is MNHEY and CDR2 is SVGAGI in the germline V gene. The CDR3 region is CASSYGNRGPQHF. DNA of the CDR3: TGTGCCAGCAGTTACGGCAACAGGGGGCCCCAGCATTTT.

This chain links TRBV19 with TRBJ2-7; 10 positions match TRBD1. The CDR3 is made up of 15 amino acids. Germline V lookup: CDR1 LNHDA, CDR2 SQIVND (reference sequence). Losses at the gene ends were 5 bases for V and 5 bases for J; bases not matched to a gene: 9. The CDR3 nucleotides are TGTGCCAGTAGTCAACCGGGACAGGGGTTGAACGAGCAGTACTTC. The encoded protein is CASSQPGQGLNEQYF.

V usage is TRBV6-2 or TRBV6-3 and J usage is TRBJ2-2; 9 bases are a match to TRBD2. V was clipped by 6 bases and J by 8 bases; unmatched bases: 13. CDR3 length: 16 amino acids. Germline-derived CDR1 and CDR2 are MNHEY and SVGEGT. CDR3 in DNA: TGTGCCAGCAGCCACGCCGGACTAGCGCTAGATGGGGAGCTGTTTTTT. Translation: CASSHAGLALDGELFF.